These 9 T cell receptor beta chains came from one sample sequenced in a study of blood T cell repertoires in COVID-19. TCRdb's table, derived via immunoSEQ multiplex PCR, lists solely in-frame clones and lacks some. The sample yields around 140,000 clones, approximately 84% seen once. Sequencing used peripheral blood. These receptors all come from a woman in her fifties or sixties with acute or convalescent COVID-19.

The chain carries TRBV28 and TRBJ1-4, with D possibly TRBD1 on 5 matching bases. Germline V gene lookup returns CDR1 MDHEN and CDR2 SYDVKM. The CDR3 spans 13 residues. The germline V and J ends were trimmed by 6 bases and 6 bases, with 11 bases remaining between them. CDR3 DNA sequence: TGTGCCAGCAGACTATGGGGGGATGAAAAACTGTTTTTT. The encoded protein is CASRLWGDEKLFF. Variable domain in full (rest from reference TRBV28 and TRBJ1-4): DVKVTQSSRYLVKRTGEKVFLECVQDMDHENMFWYRQDPGLGLRLIYFSYDVKMKEKGDIPEGYSVSREKKERFSLILESASTNQTSMYLCASRLWGDEKLFFGSGTQLSVL.

Only one count was recorded for this clone. The chain has TRBV27 and TRBJ2-1, with 7 bases identical to TRBD1. Trimming removed 6 bases from V and 3 bases from J; junction bases left unmatched: 5. Germline V CDR1 and CDR2: MNHEY, SMNVEV (reference sequence). The CDR3 extends over 14 amino acids. In DNA form, the CDR3 reads TGTGCCAGCAGCTATAGGGACAGCTACAATGAGCAGTTCTTC. Translation: CASSYRDSYNEQFF.

The gene calls are TRBV5-1 and TRBJ1-1, with D possibly TRBD1 on 5 matching bases. The CDR3 sequence is 14 residues long. The germline V gene encodes CDR1 SGHRS and CDR2 YFSETQ. V was trimmed by 6 bases and J by 1 base, leaving 13 bases between them. CDR3 in DNA: TGCGCCAGCAAATTCCTCCAGGGGAACACTGAAGCTTTCTTT. Translating gives CASKFLQGNTEAFF.

This clone was recorded once. V is TRBV30 and J is TRBJ2-1, with D possibly TRBD2 on 6 matching bases. The CDR3 totals 13 residues. V dropped 3 bases and J dropped 5 bases, with 11 bases sitting between them. Germline lookup yields CDR1 GTSNPN and CDR2 SVGIG (reference sequence). The CDR3 nucleotides read TGTGCCTGGAGGAGGCGGGGAAACAATGAGCAGTTCTTC. Its protein product is CAWRRRGNNEQFF.

This clone has only a few counts. The V call is TRBV11-1, the J call TRBJ2-1, with TRBD2 matching 9 bases. The germline CDR1 and CDR2 sequences are SGHAT and FQDESV (reference sequence). Unmatched junction bases numbered 7, after V lost 3 bases and J lost 7 bases. This CDR3 contains 15 residues. The CDR3 sequence is CASSFLAGGRNEQFF. CDR3 DNA: TGTGCCAGCAGCTTTCTGGCGGGAGGGCGAAATGAGCAGTTCTTC.

The chain has TRBV27 and TRBJ2-7; D may be TRBD2 (6 bases). V lost 5 bases and J 2 bases, leaving 16 bases between the germline ends. Germline V gene lookup returns CDR1 MNHEY and CDR2 SMNVEV (reference sequence). The CDR3 has 15 amino acids. The CDR3 DNA is TGTGCCAGCAGTCCTGGGGACTTAGACACCTACGAGCAGTACTTC. Its protein is CASSPGDLDTYEQYF.

This clone came up once. The CDR3 protein is CASSLSGTSFYEQYF. CDR3 nucleotides: TGTGCCAGCAGCTTATCTGGGACTAGTTTCTACGAGCAGTACTTC. The chain combines TRBV7-8 with TRBJ2-7; 8 bases are shared with TRBD2. Germline V gene data show CDR1 as SGHVS and CDR2 as FQNEAQ. Trimming cost V 2 bases and J 3 bases; bases outside gene matches: 6. CDR3 length: 15 residues. The full variable domain, rest sourced from reference TRBV7-8 and TRBJ2-7, is GAGVSQSPRYKVAKRGQDVALRCDPISGHVSLFWYQQALGQGPEFLTYFQNEAQLDKSGLPSDRFFAERPEGSVSTLKIQRTQQEDSAVYLCASSLSGTSFYEQYFGPGTRLTVT.

This sequence joins TRBV19 and TRBJ1-1; D is possibly TRBD1 (5 bases). The length of the CDR3 is 13 residues. Germline V gene data show CDR1 as LNHDA and CDR2 as SQIVND (reference sequence). V dropped 5 bases and J dropped 7 bases, with 14 bases sitting between them. The CDR3 DNA is TGTGCCAGTAGTTTTCGACAGAACCGTGAAGCTTTCTTT. Its protein product is CASSFRQNREAFF. Together with reference TRBV19 and TRBJ1-1, the CDR3 gives the full variable domain: DGGITQSPKYLFRKEGQNVTLSCEQNLNHDAMYWYRQDPGQGLRLIYYSQIVNDFQKGDIAEGYSVSREKKESFPLTVTSAQKNPTAFYLCASSFRQNREAFFGQGTRLTVV.

The V and J genes are TRBV11-3 and TRBJ2-1; D is possibly TRBD1 (5 bases). V was pared by 2 bases and J by 7 bases, with 12 bases between. Germline CDR1 is SGHNT and CDR2 is YENEEA. The CDR3 runs 14 residues. The CDR3 protein is CASSLNWGRNEQFF. DNA for the CDR3: TGTGCCAGCAGCTTAAATTGGGGCCGGAATGAGCAGTTCTTC.